This T cell receptor (beta chain) is drawn from a study of siplizumab effects on memory and regulatory T cells. Assay: immunoSEQ multiplex PCR; the TCRdb copy retains only in-frame clones and omits some. The table shows about 110,000 clones, with about 93% occurring only once. Germline CDR1 and CDR2: SGHKS and YYEKEE (reference sequence). This CDR3 is 16 amino acids long. Trimming cost V 2 bases and J 1 base; bases outside gene matches: 7. This chain uses TRBV5-5 with TRBJ2-5; 8 bases are shared with TRBD1. The sample taken for sequencing was CD4+ T cells sorted from blood. The sequence was collected from a human donor in good health. CDR3 sequence (DNA): TGTGCCAGCAGCTTTCACGTCACAGGGGGCCAAGAGACCCAGTACTTC. It is translated as CASSFHVTGGQETQYF.